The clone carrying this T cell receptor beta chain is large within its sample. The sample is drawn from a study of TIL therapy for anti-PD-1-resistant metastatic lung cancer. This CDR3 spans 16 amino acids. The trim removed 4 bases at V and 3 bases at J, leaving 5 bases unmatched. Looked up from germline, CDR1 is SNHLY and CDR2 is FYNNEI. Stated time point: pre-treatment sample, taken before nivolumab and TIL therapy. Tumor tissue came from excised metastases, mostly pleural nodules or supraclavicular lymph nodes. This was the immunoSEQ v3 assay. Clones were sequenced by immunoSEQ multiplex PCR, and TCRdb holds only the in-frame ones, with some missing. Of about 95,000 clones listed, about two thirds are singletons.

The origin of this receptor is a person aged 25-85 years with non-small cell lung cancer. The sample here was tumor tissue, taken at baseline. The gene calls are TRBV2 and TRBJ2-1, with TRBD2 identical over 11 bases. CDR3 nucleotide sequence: TGTGCCAGCAGTGCTTCTAGCGGGGGGTACTACAATGAGCAGTTCTTC. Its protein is CASSASSGGYYNEQFF.